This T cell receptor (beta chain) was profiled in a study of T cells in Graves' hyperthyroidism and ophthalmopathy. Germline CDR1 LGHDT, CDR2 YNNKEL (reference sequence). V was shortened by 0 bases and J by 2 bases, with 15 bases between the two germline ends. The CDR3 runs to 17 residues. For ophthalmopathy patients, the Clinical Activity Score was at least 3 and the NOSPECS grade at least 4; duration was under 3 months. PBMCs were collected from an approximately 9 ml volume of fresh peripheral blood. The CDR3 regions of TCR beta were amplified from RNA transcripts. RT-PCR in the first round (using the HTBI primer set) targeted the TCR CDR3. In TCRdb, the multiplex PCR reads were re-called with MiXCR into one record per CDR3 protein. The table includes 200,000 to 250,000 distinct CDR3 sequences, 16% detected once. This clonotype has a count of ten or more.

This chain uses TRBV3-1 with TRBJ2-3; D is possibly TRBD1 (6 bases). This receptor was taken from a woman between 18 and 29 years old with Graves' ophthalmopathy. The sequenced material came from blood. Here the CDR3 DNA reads TGTGCCAGCAGCCAAGAAAGACTGAGGGGGTTCACAGATACGCAGTATTTT. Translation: CASSQERLRGFTDTQYF.